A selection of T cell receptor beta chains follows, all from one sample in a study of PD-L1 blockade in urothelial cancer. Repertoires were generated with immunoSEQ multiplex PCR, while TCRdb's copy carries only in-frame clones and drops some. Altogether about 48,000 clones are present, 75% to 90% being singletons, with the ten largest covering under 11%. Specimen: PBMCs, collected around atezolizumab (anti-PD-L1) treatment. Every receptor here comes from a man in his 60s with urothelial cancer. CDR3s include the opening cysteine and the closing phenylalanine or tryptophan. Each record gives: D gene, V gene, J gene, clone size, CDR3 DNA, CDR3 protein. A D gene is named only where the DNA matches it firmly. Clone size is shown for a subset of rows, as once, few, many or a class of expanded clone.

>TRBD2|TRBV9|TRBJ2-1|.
TGTGCCAGCAGCGTTAGCGGGGGGACCTGGTATGAGCAGTTCTTC
CASSVSGGTWYEQFF
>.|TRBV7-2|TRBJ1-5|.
TGTGCCAGCAGCCCCCGGACAGTAAGCAATCAGCCCCAGCATTTT
CASSPRTVSNQPQHF
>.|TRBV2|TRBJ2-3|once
TGTGCCAGCAGTGAGCGGCGGTCGGCAGATACGCAGTATTTT
CASSERRSADTQYF
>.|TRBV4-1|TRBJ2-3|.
TGCGCCAGCAGCCAAGATCCCCCAGGAGGCCCAGATACGCAGTATTTT
CASSQDPPGGPDTQYF
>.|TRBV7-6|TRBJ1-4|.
TGTGCCAGCAGCTTAGGTTGGGGCGGTGCAACTAATGAAAAACTGTTTTTT
CASSLGWGGATNEKLFF
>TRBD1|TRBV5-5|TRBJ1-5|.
TGTGCCAGCAGCTTGGCCCCCGGACAGGGTGGGACGCCCCAGCATTTT
CASSLAPGQGGTPQHF
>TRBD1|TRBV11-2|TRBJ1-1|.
TGTGCCAGCAGTGACAGGGGGCTTAACACTGAAGCTTTCTTT
CASSDRGLNTEAFF
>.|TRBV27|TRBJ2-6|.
TGTGCCAGCAGTGAGAGAGGCCCTGGGGCCAACGTCCTGACTTTC
CASSERGPGANVLTF
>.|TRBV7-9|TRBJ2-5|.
TGTGCCAGCAGCTTTGACAGGGAGACCCAGTACTTC
CASSFDRETQYF
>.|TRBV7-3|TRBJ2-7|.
TGTGCCAGCAGCCCGGCGGCGGTCGGAGTCTACGAGCAGTACTTC
CASSPAAVGVYEQYF
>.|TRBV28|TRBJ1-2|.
TGTGCCAGCTCCACCGGGGTTCTTGGGGACTATGGCTACACCTTC
CASSTGVLGDYGYTF
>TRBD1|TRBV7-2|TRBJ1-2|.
TGTGCCAGCAGCTTGGTAATGGCAGGGGGGAACTATGGCTACACCTTC
CASSLVMAGGNYGYTF
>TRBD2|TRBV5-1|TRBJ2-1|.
TGCGCCAGCAGCTTGGAACCTAGCGGAGACAATGAGCAGTTCTTC
CASSLEPSGDNEQFF
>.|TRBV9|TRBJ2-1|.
TGTGCCAGCAGCGTGGGAATGGGCGGGGGCCTCAATGAGCAGTTCTTC
CASSVGMGGGLNEQFF
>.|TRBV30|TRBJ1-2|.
TGTGCCTGGAGTGTTACAGAGTTAGCTAACTATGGCTACACCTTC
CAWSVTELANYGYTF
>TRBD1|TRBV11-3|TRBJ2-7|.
TGTGCCAGCACGACAGGGGCCCGCGAGCAGTACTTC
CASTTGAREQYF